This TCR beta chain was obtained from a study of shared clonotypes between healthy human individuals (dated by TCRdb to 2020 to 2022). Study-wide context: Two women and a few men aged 18 to 49 years were included in the cohort. Per donor, three plates each were used for CD4 naive and CD4 memory, two for CD8 naive, and one for CD8 memory. Blood TCR repertoires of about five healthy adults were deeply sequenced to estimate repertoire size and the extent of clonotype sharing between individuals. To increase sequencing depth and limit assay-specific biases, TCR repertoire library preparation and sequencing were carried out by different laboratories using diverse techniques. Between about 0.8 and 9.5 billion PBMCs per donor were obtained by leukapheresis. Overall study outcomes, separate from this receptor: Compared with non-shared clonotypes, clonotypes shared by all four sorted-subset donors had higher generation probabilities. Naive subsets generally had larger estimated clonotype richness than memory subsets. Because the study included a small number of donors, the genetic and exposure-history diversity represented was limited. Rarefaction of sorted-subset datasets indicated incomplete sequencing despite the large sequencing depth. Pairwise subsampling led to the expectation that sequencing depth would affect the degree of clonotype sharing among donors. Sharing across a handful of donors was observed for about 4.8% of naive CD4, 3% to 3.5% of naive CD8, 2% to 2.5% of memory CD4, and around 0.44% of memory CD8 clonotypes. Sampling was limited to blood, and TCR repertoires in tissue likely differ from TCR repertoires in blood.

CD8 naive samples were CD45RO-negative cells positively selected for CCR7, giving a CD45RA+CCR7+ population that excluded TemRA cells. The donors were healthy, HIV-negative adults who had no recently reported acute infections or vaccinations. Only Caucasian adults living in Nashville, Tennessee, USA were represented among the donors. Blood was collected by leukapheresis, and PBMCs were isolated by Ficoll-Histopaque density gradient centrifugation and then cryopreserved in liquid nitrogen vapor phase. Analytical flow cytometry was used to check the purity and quantity of every magnetically sorted T cell population. Each sorted fraction had its genomic DNA isolated and then quantified by UV absorbance on a Nanodrop 2000c. This clone was recorded only once. It lacks a known antigen. No clone much larger than this one lies a single base away; base qualities are absent. Using the deep immunoSEQ assay, multiplex PCR amplified TCR CDR3 regions from genomic DNA. Extracted genomic DNA from each cell subset was distributed evenly across all wells of several immunoSEQ 96-well plates, and each plate was treated as a replicate. For sorted subsets, around 200 ng genomic DNA, equal to tens of thousands of T cell genomes, was loaded into each replicate PCR. The purified libraries were quantified using a Qubit 3.0 fluorometer, sized with a Bioanalyzer 2100, and then quantified again using the KAPA Library Quantification kit. A separate single-read 150-cycle Illumina NextSeq 550 flow cell was used to sequence each immunoSEQ 96-well plate. In the paper's pipeline: The immunoSEQ output contained only junctional sequences without quality scores, so filtering could not match that applied to full-length reads. Sequences were annotated with PyIR, a Python wrapper for IgBLAST v1.9, using IMGT germline references to assign V/J genes and CDR3. Reads with weak V/J assignments (E-value above 1e-6), missing CDR3, stop codons, out-of-frame junctions, or ambiguous translated residues were removed. V3J clonotypes were defined as sequences sharing an identical inferred V gene, J gene, and CDR3 amino acid sequence. The percentage overlap between two repertoires was calculated by dividing the number of shared unique clonotypes by the size of the smaller repertoire. RTK rarefaction, the Chao1 estimator, and Recon v2.1 estimates of unobserved clonotypes were used to assess repertoire richness. OLGA was used to compute generation probabilities for all TCRbeta clonotypes that the gDNA method yielded from a few donors. In its TCRdb copy, this immuneACCESS table keeps in-frame sequences only and misses some clones. Where compared with another copy, unresolved V genes explain less than half of these, and the others have no known cause. Clonal size and the V and J genes are those of that table, whereas D and trimming came from the DNA. This sample holds about 2.2 million clones; about 93% were observed only once. The ten largest clones capture more than 1.5% of the sample.

Ends trimmed: V by 4 bases, J by 1 base; bases unmatched to a gene: 9. The germline V gene gives CDR1 as ENHRY and CDR2 as SYGVKD. The CDR3 measures 17 amino acids from cysteine to phenylalanine. Only the CDR3 portion is preserved as DNA: 51 bases, with reading frame beginning at the first base. Recombination connected TRBV10-3 to TRBJ2-2, with TRBD1 identical over 7 junction bases. What was sequenced was naive CD8+ T cells from PBMCs. The cell subset or site label, as the study defines it: CD45RA+CCR7+. The receptor was derived from a man younger than 35 in good health. Some clones in this sample may be carry-over from other donors' samples. In nucleotides, the sequence is TGTGCCATCAGTGGGGATCCGACAGGGATGAACACCGGGGAGCTGTTTTTT. Translated, this gives CAISGDPTGMNTGELFF.